These T cell receptor beta chains were read from a single sample in a study of cytomegalovirus exposure and HLA in healthy donors. The assay was immunoSEQ multiplex PCR, and TCRdb's table has in-frame clones only and misses some. The table lists about 200,000 clones, 80% to 85% of them singletons. Sequenced sample: PBMCs. Every receptor here comes from a boy aged 2-15 years in good health and CMV-seronegative. Both conserved end residues are part of each CDR3. The order of the fields is V gene, D gene, J gene, clone size, CDR3 protein, CDR3 DNA. D genes are given only for firm matches. Only part of the rows carry a size: once, few, many, or a class if the clone is expanded.

v_call: TRBV5-6; d_call: NA; j_call: TRBJ2-5; clone_size: NA; cdr3_aa: CASSLSRGPTFQETQYF; cdr3_nt: TGTGCCAGCAGTTTGTCCCGCGGCCCGACGTTCCAAGAGACCCAGTACTTC
v_call: TRBV4-1; d_call: TRBD2; j_call: TRBJ2-5; clone_size: once; cdr3_aa: CASSQNLAGPRLETQYF; cdr3_nt: TGCGCCAGCAGCCAAAACCTAGCGGGACCTAGGCTGGAGACCCAGTACTTC
v_call: TRBV27; d_call: TRBD1; j_call: TRBJ1-5; clone_size: NA; cdr3_aa: CASGPGTGVNQPQHF; cdr3_nt: TGTGCCAGCGGACCCGGGACAGGGGTAAATCAGCCCCAGCATTTT
v_call: TRBV6-5; d_call: TRBD1; j_call: TRBJ2-7; clone_size: NA; cdr3_aa: CASSQDRGTAYEQYF; cdr3_nt: TGTGCCAGCAGCCAGGACAGGGGGACGGCCTACGAGCAGTACTTC
v_call: TRBV18; d_call: TRBD2; j_call: TRBJ2-3; clone_size: NA; cdr3_aa: CASSPPSGRVNTQYF; cdr3_nt: TGTGCCAGCTCACCTCCTAGCGGGAGAGTGAATACGCAGTATTTT
v_call: TRBV7-6; d_call: NA; j_call: TRBJ2-4; clone_size: NA; cdr3_aa: CASSLALGQGAKNIQYF; cdr3_nt: TGTGCCAGCAGCTTAGCGTTAGGGCAGGGGGCCAAAAACATTCAGTACTTC
v_call: TRBV13; d_call: TRBD2; j_call: TRBJ2-5; clone_size: NA; cdr3_aa: CASSTSGTKTPYF; cdr3_nt: TGTGCCAGCAGCACTAGCGGCACTAAGACCCCGTACTTC
v_call: TRBV7-7; d_call: TRBD2; j_call: TRBJ2-2; clone_size: NA; cdr3_aa: CASSLAQTSGRSAGELFF; cdr3_nt: TGTGCTAGCAGCTTAGCGCAGACTAGCGGGAGGTCTGCCGGGGAGCTGTTTTTT
v_call: TRBV11-2; d_call: TRBD1; j_call: TRBJ1-4; clone_size: NA; cdr3_aa: CASSPTGGDEKLFF; cdr3_nt: TGTGCCAGCAGCCCGACAGGGGGGGATGAAAAACTGTTTTTT
v_call: TRBV7-9; d_call: TRBD2; j_call: TRBJ2-7; clone_size: few; cdr3_aa: CASSRTSGRIYEQYF; cdr3_nt: TGTGCCAGCAGTCGGACTAGCGGGAGAATTTACGAGCAGTACTTC
v_call: TRBV10-3; d_call: NA; j_call: TRBJ1-1; clone_size: NA; cdr3_aa: CAISESGGEVNTEAFF; cdr3_nt: TGTGCCATCAGTGAGTCCGGGGGAGAGGTGAACACTGAAGCTTTCTTT
v_call: TRBV7-6; d_call: TRBD2; j_call: TRBJ2-5; clone_size: NA; cdr3_aa: CASSLPPGLALKTQYF; cdr3_nt: TGTGCCAGCAGCTTGCCGCCGGGACTAGCTTTAAAGACCCAGTACTTC
v_call: TRBV29-1; d_call: TRBD2; j_call: TRBJ2-5; clone_size: NA; cdr3_aa: CSVDRHLAGGRQETQYF; cdr3_nt: TGCAGCGTTGACCGACATTTAGCGGGGGGACGACAAGAGACCCAGTACTTC
v_call: TRBV5-1; d_call: NA; j_call: TRBJ2-3; clone_size: once; cdr3_aa: CASSAEYTTDTQYF; cdr3_nt: TGCGCCAGCAGCGCTGAATACACCACAGATACGCAGTATTTT
v_call: TRBV19; d_call: NA; j_call: TRBJ1-2; clone_size: NA; cdr3_aa: CASSIMAGSGYTF; cdr3_nt: TGTGCCAGTAGTATAATGGCGGGCAGTGGCTACACCTTC
v_call: TRBV4-1; d_call: NA; j_call: TRBJ2-7; clone_size: NA; cdr3_aa: CASSQVSGEQYF; cdr3_nt: TGCGCCAGCAGCCAAGTGTCAGGCGAGCAGTACTTC
v_call: TRBV9; d_call: NA; j_call: TRBJ1-1; clone_size: NA; cdr3_aa: CASSPTGRLTEAFF; cdr3_nt: TGTGCCAGCAGCCCCACAGGGAGATTAACTGAAGCTTTCTTT
v_call: TRBV7-9; d_call: TRBD2; j_call: TRBJ2-1; clone_size: NA; cdr3_aa: CASSLLKTSGDNNEQFF; cdr3_nt: TGTGCCAGCAGCTTACTCAAGACTAGCGGGGATAACAATGAGCAGTTCTTC
v_call: TRBV10-3; d_call: NA; j_call: TRBJ2-5; clone_size: NA; cdr3_aa: CAISPAGGRETQYF; cdr3_nt: TGTGCCATCAGTCCCGCCGGGGGGCGGGAGACCCAGTACTTC
v_call: TRBV19; d_call: TRBD1; j_call: TRBJ1-2; clone_size: NA; cdr3_aa: CASTRDRYGYGYTF; cdr3_nt: TGTGCCAGTACGCGGGACAGATATGGCTATGGCTACACCTTC
v_call: TRBV27; d_call: NA; j_call: TRBJ2-1; clone_size: NA; cdr3_aa: CASSLVAGEQFF; cdr3_nt: TGTGCCAGCAGTTTAGTGGCGGGAGAGCAGTTCTTC
v_call: TRBV5-4; d_call: NA; j_call: TRBJ2-7; clone_size: NA; cdr3_aa: CASSLGAAGEQYF; cdr3_nt: TGTGCCAGCAGCTTGGGGGCCGCCGGAGAGCAGTACTTC
v_call: TRBV7-9; d_call: TRBD1; j_call: TRBJ1-1; clone_size: NA; cdr3_aa: CASSMGQGQVWNTEAFF; cdr3_nt: TGTGCCAGCAGCATGGGACAGGGCCAGGTCTGGAACACTGAAGCTTTCTTT
v_call: TRBV5-4; d_call: NA; j_call: TRBJ1-1; clone_size: NA; cdr3_aa: CASSTIGGATEAFF; cdr3_nt: TGTGCCAGCAGCACTATTGGGGGGGCCACTGAAGCTTTCTTT
v_call: TRBV6-1; d_call: TRBD1; j_call: TRBJ1-5; clone_size: NA; cdr3_aa: CASTIQGADQPQHF; cdr3_nt: TGTGCCAGCACCATACAGGGGGCTGATCAGCCCCAGCATTTT
v_call: TRBV4-2; d_call: NA; j_call: TRBJ1-2; clone_size: NA; cdr3_aa: CASSPDSRDGYTF; cdr3_nt: TGTGCCAGCAGCCCTGACAGTCGAGATGGCTACACCTTC
v_call: TRBV6-1; d_call: TRBD2; j_call: TRBJ2-3; clone_size: NA; cdr3_aa: CASSLAGGVDTQYF; cdr3_nt: TGTGCCAGCAGTTTAGCGGGAGGGGTCGATACGCAGTATTTT
v_call: TRBV13; d_call: TRBD2; j_call: TRBJ2-1; clone_size: NA; cdr3_aa: CASSSIRLAEYNEQFF; cdr3_nt: TGTGCCAGCAGCTCGATACGACTAGCGGAATACAATGAGCAGTTCTTC
v_call: TRBV7-8; d_call: NA; j_call: TRBJ2-7; clone_size: few; cdr3_aa: CASSLGDFYEQYF; cdr3_nt: TGTGCCAGCAGCTTAGGGGACTTCTACGAGCAGTACTTC
v_call: TRBV18; d_call: NA; j_call: TRBJ2-3; clone_size: NA; cdr3_aa: CASSPGDMTDTQYF; cdr3_nt: TGTGCCAGCTCACCGGGAGATATGACAGATACGCAGTATTTT
v_call: TRBV11-2; d_call: NA; j_call: TRBJ1-4; clone_size: NA; cdr3_aa: CASSLAVPGTTNEKLFF; cdr3_nt: TGTGCCAGCAGCTTAGCCGTGCCCGGGACAACTAATGAAAAACTGTTTTTT
v_call: TRBV7-9; d_call: NA; j_call: TRBJ2-5; clone_size: once; cdr3_aa: CASSKTGQPGTQYF; cdr3_nt: TGTGCCAGCAGCAAGACAGGCCAGCCCGGGACCCAGTACTTC
v_call: TRBV19; d_call: TRBD1; j_call: TRBJ2-1; clone_size: NA; cdr3_aa: CASSGTGGEEQFF; cdr3_nt: TGTGCCAGCTCCGGGACAGGGGGCGAGGAGCAGTTCTTC
v_call: TRBV7-6; d_call: NA; j_call: TRBJ2-5; clone_size: NA; cdr3_aa: CASSLAGLTGFQETQYF; cdr3_nt: TGTGCCAGCAGCTTAGCGGGTCTAACGGGGTTCCAAGAGACCCAGTACTTC
v_call: TRBV5-8; d_call: TRBD1; j_call: TRBJ1-4; clone_size: NA; cdr3_aa: CASSLADKGAITNEKLFF; cdr3_nt: TGTGCCAGCAGCTTGGCCGATAAGGGGGCCATAACTAATGAAAAACTGTTTTTT
v_call: TRBV19; d_call: TRBD2; j_call: TRBJ2-1; clone_size: NA; cdr3_aa: CASSGTSAYNEQFF; cdr3_nt: TGTGCCAGTAGTGGGACTAGCGCCTACAATGAGCAGTTCTTC
v_call: TRBV5-4; d_call: TRBD1; j_call: TRBJ1-1; clone_size: once; cdr3_aa: CASSIDRGGTEAFF; cdr3_nt: TGTGCCAGCAGCATCGACAGGGGAGGGACTGAAGCTTTCTTT